The 32 T cell receptor beta chains given below trace back to one sample, sequenced in a study of T cell changes during pregnancy in multiple sclerosis (dated by TCRdb to between 2018 and 2021). The library came from the immunoSEQ multiplex PCR assay. TCRdb re-hosts the immuneACCESS table, in-frame sequences only. Its copies lack some clones; in the studies checked, an unresolved V gene accounts for under half of them, and the cause for the rest is not known. The sample table lists approximately 44,000 clones, less than 95% of them with a count of one. The top ten hold approximately 0.5% of the sample. The specimen comprised CD4+ T cells from peripheral blood mononuclear cells, sampled in the third trimester of pregnancy. These receptors were collected from a female donor with multiple sclerosis, enrolled in a pregnancy study.

The CDR3 loop is CSVEDPGLAGAWGEQFF. The CDR3 nucleotides read TGCAGCGTTGAAGATCCTGGACTAGCGGGAGCTTGGGGTGAGCAGTTCTTC. The rearrangement joins TRBV29-1 to TRBJ2-1; the match to TRBD2 covers 13 bases. This CDR3 spans 17 amino acids. Trimming at V came to 0 bases and at J to 9 bases, leaving 11 bases not matched to a gene. CDR1 is SQVTM, CDR2 ANQGSEA, per germline.

The J gene is TRBJ2-2, the V gene TRBV5-1; D may be TRBD1 (5 bases). The CDR3 extends over 14 amino acids. Trimming pared 0 bases from V and 6 bases from J, leaving 9 bases between. Germline CDR1 is SGHRS and CDR2 is YFSETQ. CDR3 coding DNA: TGCGCCAGCAGCTTGGTAGGGGTTTCCGGGGAGCTGTTTTTT. Residues: CASSLVGVSGELFF.

This chain joins TRBV28 and TRBJ2-7; TRBD2 aligns across 7 bases. The V gene's germline CDR1 is MDHEN and CDR2 SYDVKM. V trimming: 4 bases; J trimming: 4 bases; junction bases outside the gene matches: 13. The CDR3 is made up of 16 amino acids. CDR3 nucleotide sequence: TGTGCCAGCAGTTCCCTTAGCGGGCCGGGGGGATACGAGCAGTACTTC. It translates to CASSSLSGPGGYEQYF. Using reference TRBV28 and TRBJ2-7 for the parts outside the CDR3, the full variable domain is DVKVTQSSRYLVKRTGEKVFLECVQDMDHENMFWYRQDPGLGLRLIYFSYDVKMKEKGDIPEGYSVSREKKERFSLILESASTNQTSMYLCASSSLSGPGGYEQYFGPGTRLTVT.

This sequence joins TRBV29-1 and TRBJ2-5; 7 bases fit TRBD1. After removal of 8 bases from V and 2 bases from J, the junction contained 5 bases not matched to a gene. This CDR3 has 12 residues. Looked up from germline, CDR1 is SQVTM and CDR2 is ANQGSEA. Written as DNA, the CDR3 is TGCAGCACGGGGACAGAACAAGAGACCCAGTACTTC. Its translation is CSTGTEQETQYF.

The chain joins TRBV14 to TRBJ1-4; D not certain. The CDR3 is 13 residues long. Germline V gene sequence: CDR1 SGHDN, CDR2 FVKESK. Trimming shortened V by 4 bases and J by 8 bases, and 11 bases separated the two germline ends. CDR3 protein: CASSRILYEKLFF. CDR3 DNA sequence: TGTGCCAGCAGCCGAATTCTATACGAAAAACTGTTTTTT.

The chain combines TRBV18 with TRBJ1-1; 9 nucleotides line up with TRBD1. With 2 bases clipped from V and 1 base from J, the junction kept 2 bases outside the gene matches. Per germline, CDR1 KGHSH and CDR2 LQKENI. The CDR3 is 15 amino acids. The CDR3 nucleotides are TGTGCCAGCTCACCATGGGGACAGGGGAACACTGAAGCTTTCTTT. It translates to CASSPWGQGNTEAFF.

This chain uses TRBV7-2 with TRBJ2-3, with D possibly matching TRBD2 (5 bases). Germline assignment: CDR1 SGHTA and CDR2 FQGNSA. The CDR3 loop spans 15 amino acids. V lost 0 bases and J lost 2, with 9 bases in between. The CDR3 DNA reads as TGTGCCAGCAGCTTAGCTGAGCGGAACACAGATACGCAGTATTTT. Its translation: CASSLAERNTDTQYF.

This clone appeared a few times. This chain joins TRBV9 and TRBJ2-7; 14 bases fit TRBD2. Looked up from germline, CDR1 is SGDLS and CDR2 is YYNGEE. The CDR3 sequence is 18 residues long. Unmatched junction bases numbered 17, after V lost 10 bases and J lost 2 bases. CDR3 amino acids: CAEIPGTSGRAVPYEQYF. In nucleotides, the CDR3 is TGTGCCGAAATTCCCGGGACTAGCGGGAGAGCGGTCCCCTACGAGCAGTACTTC. The variable domain in full, completed from reference TRBV9 and TRBJ2-7, reads DSGVTQTPKHLITATGQRVTLRCSPRSGDLSVYWYQQSLDQGLQFLIQYYNGEERAKGNILERFSAQQFPDLHSELNLSSLELGDSALYFCAEIPGTSGRAVPYEQYFGPGTRLTVT.

The chain employs TRBV6-6 and TRBJ2-1; tentatively, D is TRBD1 (8 bases). CDR3 length: 14 amino acids. CDR1 MNHNY and CDR2 SVGAGI come from the germline V gene (reference sequence). V was trimmed by 7 bases and J by 9 bases, leaving 19 bases between them. The CDR3 here is CASTLGQGGSEQFF. DNA of the CDR3: TGTGCCAGCACCCTCGGACAGGGCGGGAGTGAGCAGTTCTTC.

CDR3 sequence (DNA): TGCGCCAGCAGCCCGAGGGCTAGCGGGAGGGGAGATACGCAGTATTTT. This translates into CASSPRASGRGDTQYF. The chain joins TRBV5-1 to TRBJ2-3; TRBD2 agrees at 12 bases. The CDR3 sequence is 16 residues long. Germline V gene lookup returns CDR1 SGHRS and CDR2 YFSETQ. The V gene end was trimmed by 4 bases and the J gene end by 5 bases; junction bases not matched to a gene: 8. Using reference TRBV5-1 and TRBJ2-3 for the parts outside the CDR3, the full variable domain is KAGVTQTPRYLIKTRGQQVTLSCSPISGHRSVSWYQQTPGQGLQFLFEYFSETQRNKGNFPGRFSGRQFSNSRSEMNVSTLELGDSALYLCASSPRASGRGDTQYFGPGTRLTVL.

The rearrangement links TRBV11-2 to TRBJ2-1; 7 positions agree with TRBD2. CDR3 length: 17 amino acids. CDR1 is SGHAT and CDR2 is FQNNGV in the germline V gene. Trimming cost V 1 base and J 3 bases; bases outside gene matches: 9. The CDR3 nucleotides read TGTGCCAGCAGCTTAGGAGTCGTGGCTAGCGGCTACAATGAGCAGTTCTTC. It yields the protein CASSLGVVASGYNEQFF.

The sample holds a few counts of this clone. The chain employs TRBV5-6 and TRBJ2-7, with 7 bases lining up with TRBD2. Germline CDR1 is SGHDT and CDR2 is YYEEEE. The CDR3 loop spans 14 amino acids. V trimming: 0 bases; J trimming: 3 bases; junction bases outside the gene matches: 3. This CDR3 reads CASSLGLAVYEQYF. The CDR3 bases are TGTGCCAGCAGCTTGGGACTAGCTGTCTACGAGCAGTACTTC.

The J gene is TRBJ2-1, the V gene TRBV7-9, with 12 bases fitting TRBD2. In germline, CDR1 is SEHNR, CDR2 FQNEAQ (reference sequence). The CDR3 runs 19 residues. The V segment lost 5 bases and the J segment 7 bases; nucleotides outside the gene matches: 18. The CDR3 loop is CASSLRPSLAGGVSNEQFF. The CDR3 region has the DNA TGTGCCAGCAGCCTAAGGCCCTCGCTAGCGGGAGGGGTTTCGAATGAGCAGTTCTTC.

This chain joins TRBV6-5 and TRBJ1-3; D may be TRBD1 (6 bases). From germline, CDR1 is MNHEY and CDR2 SVGAGI. The CDR3 totals 16 residues. Trimming shortened V by 2 bases and J by 0 bases, and 11 bases separated the two germline ends. The CDR3 nucleotides are TGTGCCAGCAGTTACACAATACAGGGCTCTGGAAACACCATATATTTT. This gives the protein CASSYTIQGSGNTIYF.

V is TRBV18 and J is TRBJ2-1; 9 bases are shared with TRBD1. Unmatched junction bases numbered 3, after V lost 3 bases and J lost 3 bases. The CDR3 runs 15 residues. Germline values: CDR1 KGHSH, CDR2 LQKENI. In DNA, the CDR3 is TGTGCCAGCTCACCCCCGGGACAGGGCTACAATGAGCAGTTCTTC. Translating it yields CASSPPGQGYNEQFF.

This chain connects TRBV19 to TRBJ2-7, with 10 bases that match TRBD2. The trim removed 2 bases at V and 0 bases at J, leaving 7 bases unmatched. This CDR3 is 17 amino acids long. CDR1 is LNHDA, CDR2 SQIVND, per germline (reference sequence). This chain's CDR3 is CASSIRLAGARSYEQYF. In DNA, the CDR3 is TGTGCCAGTAGTATAAGGCTAGCGGGAGCCCGCTCCTACGAGCAGTACTTC.

CDR3 sequence: CASSLRENQPQHF. The CDR3 bases are TGTGCCAGCAGTTTAAGGGAGAATCAGCCCCAGCATTTT. The J gene is TRBJ1-5, the V gene TRBV6-5; D is ambiguous. The length of the CDR3 is 13 residues. Trimming left V 4 bases short and J 4 bases short, with 8 bases between. CDR1 is MNHEY and CDR2 is SVGAGI in the germline V gene.

The J gene is TRBJ2-2, the V gene TRBV19; 10 positions match TRBD2. With V trimmed by 5 bases and J by 5 bases, 2 bases remained unmatched. CDR1 and CDR2 (germline): LNHDA, SQIVND (reference sequence). This CDR3 has 14 amino acids. CDR3 region: CASSQAGGTGELFF. In nucleotides, the CDR3 is TGTGCCAGTAGTCAAGCGGGAGGGACCGGGGAGCTGTTTTTT. Filled out from reference TRBV19 and TRBJ2-2, the complete variable domain reads DGGITQSPKYLFRKEGQNVTLSCEQNLNHDAMYWYRQDPGQGLRLIYYSQIVNDFQKGDIAEGYSVSREKKESFPLTVTSAQKNPTAFYLCASSQAGGTGELFFGEGSRLTVL.

V usage is TRBV29-1 and J usage is TRBJ2-5; 8 bases map to TRBD1. V lost 3 bases, J lost 6 bases, and 3 bases stayed unmatched. The germline CDR1 and CDR2 sequences are SQVTM and ANQGSEA. The CDR3 has 12 amino acids. CDR3 residues: CSVEWTGKTQYF. DNA of the CDR3: TGCAGCGTTGAGTGGACAGGGAAGACCCAGTACTTC.

The chain is built from TRBV18 and TRBJ2-1, with 8 nucleotides matching TRBD2. Germline V gene lookup returns CDR1 KGHSH and CDR2 LQKENI. This CDR3 has 17 residues. Losses at the gene ends were 6 bases for V and 0 bases for J; bases not matched to a gene: 10. In DNA, the CDR3 is TGTGCCAGCTCCCCGAGCACGGGGGGGCCCTCCTACAATGAGCAGTTCTTC. The encoded protein is CASSPSTGGPSYNEQFF.

V and J are TRBV6-6 and TRBJ1-3; possibly TRBD1 for D (6 bases). The CDR3 is made up of 15 amino acids. CDR1 and CDR2 from the germline V gene are MNHNY and SVGAGI (reference sequence). V gave up 6 bases and J gave up 0 bases, with 12 bases separating them. CDR3 region: CASRISGASGNTIYF. CDR3 DNA sequence: TGTGCCAGCAGGATTTCAGGGGCCTCTGGAAACACCATATATTTT.

The gene calls are TRBV30 and TRBJ2-7; 9 bases match TRBD2. This CDR3 is built from 15 residues. CDR1 and CDR2 (germline): GTSNPN, SVGIG (reference sequence). V lost 6 bases to trimming and J lost 3 bases; unmatched junction nucleotides: 12. Here the CDR3 DNA reads TGTGCCTGCCCCCGGGCTAGCGGGGAACACTACGAGCAGTACTTC. This gives the protein CACPRASGEHYEQYF.

This chain uses TRBV7-2 with TRBJ2-1, with TRBD2 matching over 13 bases. J was trimmed by 1 base and V by 5 bases; bases with no gene match: 2. CDR3 length equals 16 residues. CDR1 is SGHTA and CDR2 is FQGNSA in the germline V gene. CDR3 sequence (DNA): TGTGCCAGCAGCGAACTAGCGGGAGGGTCCTACAATGAGCAGTTCTTC. It is translated as CASSELAGGSYNEQFF.

This clone was observed a single time. CDR3 sequence: CASTLGPGPQHF. In nucleotides, the CDR3 is TGTGCCAGCACTCTCGGCCCGGGACCCCAGCATTTT. The rearrangement joins TRBV28 to TRBJ1-5; the D is unclear. CDR3 length: 12 amino acids. Germline assignment: CDR1 MDHEN and CDR2 SYDVKM. V lost 7 bases and J lost 10, with 14 bases in between.

CDR3 residues: CASSWDRGNTEAFF. The CDR3 DNA sequence: TGTGCCAGCAGCTGGGACAGAGGGAACACTGAAGCTTTCTTT. This chain joins TRBV27 and TRBJ1-1; 7 positions agree with TRBD1. The germline gives CDR1 MNHEY, CDR2 SMNVEV (reference sequence). After removal of 6 bases from V and 1 base from J, the junction contained 5 bases not matched to a gene. The CDR3 has 14 residues.

CDR3 loop: CASKPGGQETQYF. The CDR3 nucleotides are TGTGCCAGCAAGCCGGGAGGGCAAGAGACCCAGTACTTC. V and J are TRBV6-6 and TRBJ2-5; the match to TRBD2 covers 8 bases. This CDR3 is built from 13 residues. CDR1 is MNHNY and CDR2 is SVGAGI in the germline V gene (reference sequence). Trimming at V came to 7 bases and at J to 2 bases, leaving 3 bases not matched to a gene.

Here the CDR3 DNA reads TGTGCCAGCAGGCGGACAGGGATAGATACGCAGTATTTT. Protein sequence: CASRRTGIDTQYF. The V and J genes are TRBV5-4 and TRBJ2-3; TRBD1 aligns across 8 bases. This CDR3 region has 13 residues. V shed 5 bases, J shed 5 bases, and the junction held 4 bases outside the gene matches. Germline loops: CDR1 SGHNT, CDR2 YYREEE (reference sequence).

This clone has a single count. The chain combines TRBV5-6 with TRBJ1-1; D might be TRBD1 (6 bases). Looked up from germline, CDR1 is SGHDT and CDR2 is YYEEEE. The CDR3 has 15 residues. V was trimmed by 2 bases and J by 4 bases, leaving 15 bases between them. For the CDR3, the DNA is TGTGCCAGCAGCTTTCCACAGGGAAGGGTCACTGAAGCTTTCTTT. This translates into CASSFPQGRVTEAFF.

The V call is TRBV28, the J call TRBJ1-2; tentative D call: TRBD1 (5 bases). Trimming took 4 bases from V and 1 from J, leaving 19 bases between them. CDR3 length: 17 amino acids. Germline V gives CDR1 MDHEN, CDR2 SYDVKM. In DNA, the CDR3 is TGTGCCAGCAGTTCCCCTACAGGACGGTACTATAACTATGGCTACACCTTC. Translation: CASSSPTGRYYNYGYTF.

This clone has just one count. This chain uses TRBV28 with TRBJ2-7; 10 bases align to TRBD1. The trim removed 10 bases at V and 3 bases at J, leaving 12 bases unmatched. Germline CDR1 reads MDHEN; CDR2 reads SYDVKM. This CDR3 has 15 residues. CDR3 loop: CATRRSGQGVYEQYF. The DNA of the CDR3 is TGTGCCACCCGTCGCTCCGGACAGGGGGTCTACGAGCAGTACTTC.

The rearrangement links TRBV19 to TRBJ1-2, with D perhaps TRBD1 (6 bases). V was cut by 3 bases and J by 5 bases, with 10 bases left in between. CDR1 and CDR2 from the germline V gene are LNHDA and SQIVND (reference sequence). The CDR3 is 13 residues long. The CDR3 reads CASSMGAEYGYTF. The CDR3 region has the DNA TGTGCCAGTAGTATGGGGGCAGAGTATGGCTACACCTTC.

The chain carries TRBV9 and TRBJ2-5, with 8 positions matching TRBD2. Per the germline V gene, CDR1 is SGDLS and CDR2 is YYNGEE. This CDR3 is built from 15 residues. The V and J ends lost 2 bases and 3 bases, in that order; junction bases with no gene match: 6. CDR3 in DNA: TGTGCCAGCAGCGTCTTTCCGGGACTAGAAGAGACCCAGTACTTC. It is translated as CASSVFPGLEETQYF.